This passage covers 30 T cell receptor beta chains from one sample sequenced in a study of long-term antiretroviral therapy in people with HIV. Samples were assayed with immunoSEQ v3.0 at survey level. Repertoires were generated with immunoSEQ multiplex PCR, while TCRdb's copy carries only in-frame clones and drops some. The table lists 33,000 or so clones, 80% to 90% of them singletons. The material was unsorted PBMCs, obtained 0.3 years after starting antiretroviral therapy. These receptors originate from a man younger than 30 with HIV.

This clone is a singleton in its sample. The chain employs TRBV2 and TRBJ2-1; unclear D gene. This CDR3 is 15 amino acids long. CDR1 is SNHLY, CDR2 FYNNEI, per germline. Trimming pared 4 bases from V and 3 bases from J, leaving 13 bases between. CDR3 nucleotides: TGTGCCAGCAGTGTAGTAGGAAGGATCTACAATGAGCAGTTCTTC. This sequence encodes CASSVVGRIYNEQFF.

The chain employs TRBV2 and TRBJ2-5, with D hard to call. V lost 2 bases, J lost 5 bases, and 12 bases lay in between. Germline lookup yields CDR1 SNHLY and CDR2 FYNNEI. CDR3 length: 14 residues. CDR3 residues: CASSESRVGETQYF. The CDR3 coding sequence is TGTGCCAGCAGTGAATCTCGGGTGGGGGAGACCCAGTACTTC. The full variable domain, with the rest looked up from reference TRBV2 and TRBJ2-5, is EPEVTQTPSHQVTQMGQEVILRCVPISNHLYFYWYRQILGQKVEFLVSFYNNEISEKSEIFDDQFSVERPDGSNFTLKIRSTKLEDSAMYFCASSESRVGETQYFGPGTRLLVL.

This clone appeared a few times. V and J are TRBV4-3 and TRBJ1-4; D possibly corresponds to TRBD1 (5 bases). V lost 4 bases and J 4 bases, leaving 13 bases between the germline ends. Germline loops: CDR1 LGHNA, CDR2 YSLEER. The CDR3 covers 15 residues. The chain's CDR3 is CASSPAPRGNEKLFF. CDR3 DNA sequence: TGCGCCAGCAGCCCCGCGCCGAGGGGTAATGAAAAACTGTTTTTT.

This chain's CDR3 is CASSRHRGRGTEAFF. The CDR3 bases are TGTGCCAGCAGCCGCCACAGGGGGCGAGGCACTGAAGCTTTCTTT. The chain joins TRBV21-1 to TRBJ1-1; TRBD1 is the table's D call, not checked against the DNA. TRBV21-1 represents a pseudogene. The CDR3 has 15 residues.

This chain joins TRBV13 and TRBJ1-1; TRBD1 is a possible D gene (6 bases). Germline V lookup: CDR1 PRHDT, CDR2 FYEKMQ (reference sequence). This CDR3 has 17 amino acids. Deletions cut 6 bases from V and 1 base from J, with 21 bases between. The CDR3 region has the DNA TGTGCCAGCAGGACGAACAGGGTTCTATTCGGGAACACTGAAGCTTTCTTT. Translating it yields CASRTNRVLFGNTEAFF.

The chain recombines TRBV5-1 with TRBJ1-4; TRBD1 matches at 9 bases. This CDR3 contains 16 residues. Germline V gene sequence: CDR1 SGHRS, CDR2 YFSETQ. With 3 bases clipped from V and 8 bases from J, the junction kept 11 bases outside the gene matches. DNA for the CDR3: TGCGCCAGCAGCTCCAACCCACAGGGGGCGCTCGAAAAACTGTTTTTT. Encoded protein: CASSSNPQGALEKLFF.

The chain uses TRBV30 and TRBJ2-3; either TRBD1 or TRBD2 may fit D (5 bases each). Germline V lookup: CDR1 GTSNPN, CDR2 SVGIG (reference sequence). The CDR3 loop spans 14 amino acids. V dropped 0 bases and J dropped 7 bases, with 14 bases sitting between them. CDR3 loop: CAWSVPWDGYTQYF. The CDR3, as DNA: TGTGCCTGGAGTGTACCTTGGGACGGATATACGCAGTATTTT.

The rearrangement uses TRBV29-1 and TRBJ2-1, with TRBD2 matching 8 bases. The CDR3 contains 15 residues. V trimming: 4 bases; J trimming: 9 bases; junction bases outside the gene matches: 14. Germline V gene sequence: CDR1 SQVTM, CDR2 ANQGSEA. This chain's CDR3 is CSVVVSGISRGEQFF. Here the CDR3 DNA reads TGCAGCGTTGTGGTTAGCGGGATTAGTAGGGGTGAGCAGTTCTTC.

In its sample, this clone was seen once. CDR3 DNA sequence: TGCGCCAGCAGCTTGGCTTATAGCACAGATACGCAGTATTTT. Residues: CASSLAYSTDTQYF. V gene TRBV5-1 combines with J gene TRBJ2-3; no clear D gene. CDR1 is SGHRS and CDR2 is YFSETQ in the germline V gene. The CDR3 sequence is 14 residues long. V was cut by 0 bases and J by 0 bases, with 5 bases left in between.

This chain connects TRBV4-3 to TRBJ2-3, with 7 bases identical to TRBD1. V trimming: 3 bases; J trimming: 4 bases; junction bases outside the gene matches: 10. The CDR3 runs 16 residues. Germline-derived CDR1 and CDR2 are LGHNA and YSLEER. The CDR3 nucleotides are TGCGCCAGCAGCCAGAGGACAGGACTCCCGTCAGATACGCAGTATTTT. The encoded protein is CASSQRTGLPSDTQYF.

The chain recombines TRBV6-1 with TRBJ2-1; 9 bases line up with TRBD1. The CDR3 runs 14 residues. V was clipped by 6 bases and J by 8 bases; unmatched bases: 8. Per the germline V gene, CDR1 is MNHNS and CDR2 is SASEGT. CDR3 protein: CASSRGQGRDEQFF. The CDR3 coding sequence is TGTGCCAGCAGCCGGGGACAGGGTAGAGATGAGCAGTTCTTC.

This clone was seen more than once but under ten times. J is TRBJ1-2 and V is TRBV14, with 8 bases identical to TRBD1. Per the germline V gene, CDR1 is SGHDN and CDR2 is FVKESK. Trimming at V came to 4 bases and at J to 7 bases, leaving 5 bases not matched to a gene. The CDR3 extends over 13 amino acids. The CDR3 DNA reads as TGTGCCAGCAGCCTGGACAGGGCGGCTGGCTACACCTTC. It encodes CASSLDRAAGYTF.

The chain joins TRBV5-6 to TRBJ2-3; possibly TRBD2 for D (6 bases). The length of the CDR3 is 15 residues. V was trimmed by 0 bases and J by 0 bases, leaving 8 bases between them. The V gene's germline CDR1 is SGHDT and CDR2 YYEEEE. Here the CDR3 DNA reads TGTGCCAGCAGCTTGGCAGGGACTAGCACAGATACGCAGTATTTT. It is translated as CASSLAGTSTDTQYF.

The CDR3 protein is CASSPGGQGHRRNGYTF. The DNA of the CDR3 is TGTGCCAGCTCACCAGGGGGGCAGGGCCATCGAAGAAATGGCTACACCTTC. J is TRBJ1-2 and V is TRBV18, with D tentatively TRBD1 (6 bases). The V and J ends lost 2 bases and 6 bases respectively, with 22 bases between them. Germline assignment: CDR1 KGHSH and CDR2 LQKENI. CDR3 length equals 17 residues.

The rearrangement joins TRBV11-2 to TRBJ1-1; 10 bases map to TRBD1. The CDR3 length is 14 residues. Per germline, CDR1 SGHAT and CDR2 FQNNGV. V lost 3 bases and J lost 3; bases outside the gene matches: 1. The CDR3 bases are TGTGCCAGCAGCTTGGACAGGGGGGACACTGAAGCTTTCTTT. Translating gives CASSLDRGDTEAFF.

The chain uses TRBV4-1 and TRBJ1-1; D call uncertain. Germline V gene sequence: CDR1 MGHRA, CDR2 YSYEKL. The ends were cut back, 0 bases at V and 13 bases at J, with 21 bases in the middle. CDR3 length: 15 amino acids. Here the CDR3 reads CASSQENPTLREHFF. CDR3 sequence (DNA): TGCGCCAGCAGCCAAGAAAACCCGACACTCCGGGAGCATTTCTTT.

The chain uses TRBV2 and TRBJ2-2; TRBD1 matches 8 bases. Germline V gene data show CDR1 as SNHLY and CDR2 as FYNNEI. The CDR3 contains 14 residues. V was pared by 10 bases and J by 3 bases, with 7 bases of the junction left unmatched. The CDR3 sequence: CATSDRAYTGELFF. The DNA of the CDR3 is TGTGCCACTTCGGACAGGGCCTACACCGGGGAGCTGTTTTTT.

This sequence joins TRBV19 and TRBJ2-2; maybe TRBD1 (6 bases). CDR1 and CDR2 (germline): LNHDA, SQIVND (reference sequence). Trimming shortened V by 2 bases and J by 5 bases, and 9 bases separated the two germline ends. This CDR3 has 14 amino acids. For the CDR3, the DNA is TGTGCCAGTAGTATAACAGGGCCTACCGGGGAGCTGTTTTTT. Protein product: CASSITGPTGELFF.

V usage is TRBV19 and J usage is TRBJ2-1; TRBD1 matches at 7 bases. V shed 6 bases, J shed 1 base, and the junction held 3 bases outside the gene matches. Germline CDR1 and CDR2: LNHDA and SQIVND (reference sequence). The length of the CDR3 is 14 residues. CDR3 nucleotides: TGTGCCAGTAGGGAGACAGGGTCCTACAATGAGCAGTTCTTC. It yields the protein CASRETGSYNEQFF.

The count of this clone is one. V gene TRBV27 combines with J gene TRBJ2-7, with 11 bases aligning to TRBD2. Germline-derived CDR1 and CDR2 are MNHEY and SMNVEV (reference sequence). Unmatched junction bases numbered 6, after V lost 2 bases and J lost 3 bases. This CDR3 region has 16 residues. The CDR3 DNA reads as TGTGCCAGCAGTTTACCCAGACTAGCGGGAAGCTACGAGCAGTACTTC. As protein: CASSLPRLAGSYEQYF.

The chain links TRBV18 to TRBJ1-5; no definite D call. The V end lost 5 bases, the J end lost 1 base, and 9 bases lay between the germline ends. Germline CDR1 is KGHSH and CDR2 is LQKENI. This CDR3 spans 14 amino acids. The CDR3 loop reads CASSFSGSNQPQHF. CDR3 coding DNA: TGTGCCAGCTCATTTTCAGGAAGCAATCAGCCCCAGCATTTT. The whole variable domain, filled in from reference TRBV18 and TRBJ1-5, reads NAGVMQNPRHLVRRRGQEARLRCSPMKGHSHVYWYRQLPEEGLKFMVYLQKENIIDESGMPKERFSAEFPKEGPSILRIQQVVRGDSAAYFCASSFSGSNQPQHFGDGTRLSIL.

The V and J genes are TRBV15 and TRBJ2-2; TRBD2 matches at 9 bases. V shed 3 bases, J shed 4 bases, and the junction held 3 bases outside the gene matches. Germline assignment: CDR1 LNHNV and CDR2 YYDKDF (reference sequence). CDR3 length equals 15 residues. CDR3 nucleotide sequence: TGTGCCACCAGCAGTCTAGCGGGAAGCACCGGGGAGCTGTTTTTT. Protein product: CATSSLAGSTGELFF. The full variable domain, completed using reference TRBV15 and TRBJ2-2, is DAMVIQNPRYQVTQFGKPVTLSCSQTLNHNVMYWYQQKSSQAPKLLFHYYDKDFNNEADTPDNFQSRRPNTSFCFLDIRSPGLGDTAMYLCATSSLAGSTGELFFGEGSRLTVL.

This clone was seen more than once but under ten times. This rearrangement joins TRBV2 to TRBJ1-4; D gene ambiguous. The CDR3 totals 14 residues. Germline V gives CDR1 SNHLY, CDR2 FYNNEI. V lost 4 bases and J 5 bases, leaving 11 bases between the germline ends. CDR3 sequence reads: CASSVRSVNEKLFF. As DNA, the CDR3 is TGTGCCAGCAGTGTCAGATCCGTAAATGAAAAACTGTTTTTT. Together with reference TRBV2 and TRBJ1-4, the CDR3 gives the full variable domain: EPEVTQTPSHQVTQMGQEVILRCVPISNHLYFYWYRQILGQKVEFLVSFYNNEISEKSEIFDDQFSVERPDGSNFTLKIRSTKLEDSAMYFCASSVRSVNEKLFFGSGTQLSVL.

The chain combines TRBV6-5 with TRBJ2-2, with TRBD1 identical over 8 bases. Germline CDR1 MNHEY, CDR2 SVGAGI. J lost 5 bases, V lost 6 bases, and 2 bases had no gene match. This CDR3 has 13 residues. The CDR3 bases are TGTGCCAGCAGCCGGACAGGGACCGGGGAGCTGTTTTTT. Translation gives CASSRTGTGELFF.

Here the CDR3 DNA reads TGTGCCAGTAGTATGGCGACTCCAAGCACCTACGAGCAGTACTTC. This codes for CASSMATPSTYEQYF. V and J are TRBV19 and TRBJ2-7; D call uncertain. The germline V gene has CDR1 LNHDA and CDR2 SQIVND (reference sequence). This CDR3 comprises 15 residues. Trimming stripped 3 bases from V and 2 bases from J, with 14 bases between.

This chain uses TRBV5-1 with TRBJ2-1; D gene uncertain. Germline CDR1 reads SGHRS; CDR2 reads YFSETQ. CDR3 length: 15 amino acids. V was cut by 0 bases and J by 8 bases, with 15 bases left in between. The CDR3: CASSLGLASRDEQFF. The DNA of the CDR3 is TGCGCCAGCAGCTTGGGGTTAGCCAGCAGAGATGAGCAGTTCTTC.

The chain combines TRBV9 with TRBJ1-5; D not certain. V was trimmed by 0 bases and J by 4 bases, leaving 14 bases between them. Germline V gene sequence: CDR1 SGDLS, CDR2 YYNGEE. The length of the CDR3 is 16 residues. CDR3 sequence: CASSVEPGGWNQPQHF. The CDR3 DNA follows: TGTGCCAGCAGCGTAGAGCCAGGCGGCTGGAATCAGCCCCAGCATTTT.

This chain uses TRBV29-1 with TRBJ2-2; maybe TRBD2 (5 bases). Between the trimmed V and J ends, which lost 3 bases and 3 bases, there was a span of 17 bases. The CDR3 contains 16 residues. Germline V gives CDR1 SQVTM, CDR2 ANQGSEA. The CDR3 here is CSVDPTGGSYTGELFF. The CDR3 DNA reads as TGCAGCGTTGACCCTACTGGCGGGTCTTACACCGGGGAGCTGTTTTTT.

This clone occurred once. V usage is TRBV5-1 and J usage is TRBJ2-3; TRBD2 agrees at 12 bases. Germline CDR1 SGHRS, CDR2 YFSETQ. CDR3 length: 16 amino acids. Losses at the gene ends were 4 bases for V and 4 bases for J; bases not matched to a gene: 7. The DNA of the CDR3 is TGCGCCAGCAGCCTCCTAGCGGGGGGGCGCCCAGATACGCAGTATTTT. This codes for CASSLLAGGRPDTQYF.

The chain employs TRBV7-9 and TRBJ2-2; 12 positions agree with TRBD2. The CDR3 loop spans 14 amino acids. Unmatched junction bases numbered 1, after V lost 6 bases and J lost 5 bases. Germline values: CDR1 SEHNR, CDR2 FQNEAQ (reference sequence). As DNA, the CDR3 is TGTGCCAGCAGGACTAGCGGGGGAACCGGGGAGCTGTTTTTT. This sequence encodes CASRTSGGTGELFF.